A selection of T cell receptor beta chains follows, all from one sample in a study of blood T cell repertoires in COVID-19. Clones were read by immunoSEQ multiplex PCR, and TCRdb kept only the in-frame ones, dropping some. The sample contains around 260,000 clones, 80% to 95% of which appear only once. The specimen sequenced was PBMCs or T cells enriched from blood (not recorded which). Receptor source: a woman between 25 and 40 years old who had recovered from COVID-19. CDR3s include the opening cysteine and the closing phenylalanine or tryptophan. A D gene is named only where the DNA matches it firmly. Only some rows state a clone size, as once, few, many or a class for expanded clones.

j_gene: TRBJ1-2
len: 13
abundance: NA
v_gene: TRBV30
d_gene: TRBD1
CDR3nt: TGTGCCTGGAGTGACAGGGGGGACTATGGCTACACCTTC
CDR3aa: CAWSDRGDYGYTF

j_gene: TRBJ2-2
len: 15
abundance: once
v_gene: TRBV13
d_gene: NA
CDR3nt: TGTGCCAGCAGCTTATCTTTTAGGGGTGGCGGGGAGCTGTTTTTT
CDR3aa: CASSLSFRGGGELFF

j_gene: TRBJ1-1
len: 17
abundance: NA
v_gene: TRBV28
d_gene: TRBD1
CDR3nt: TGTGCCAGCAGTTTTAGGACAGGAAGATCCATGAACACTGAAGCTTTCTTT
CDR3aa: CASSFRTGRSMNTEAFF

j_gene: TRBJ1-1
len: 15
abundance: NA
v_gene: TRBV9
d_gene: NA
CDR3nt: TGTGCCAGCAGCGCCATGGGCCGGGAGGACACTGAAGCTTTCTTT
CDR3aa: CASSAMGREDTEAFF

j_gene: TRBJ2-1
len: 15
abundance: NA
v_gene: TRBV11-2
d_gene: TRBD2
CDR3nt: TGTGCCAGCAGCCCTAGCGGGAGTCTTCAGGATGAGCAGTTCTTC
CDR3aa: CASSPSGSLQDEQFF

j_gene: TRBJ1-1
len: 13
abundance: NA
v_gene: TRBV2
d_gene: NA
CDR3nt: TGTGCCAGCAGTGAGAGGGAGCGCACTGAAGCTTTCTTT
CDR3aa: CASSERERTEAFF

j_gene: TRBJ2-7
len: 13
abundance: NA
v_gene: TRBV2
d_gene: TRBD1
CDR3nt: TGTGCCAGCAACTCCCAGGGGGCGGACGAGCAGTACTTC
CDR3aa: CASNSQGADEQYF

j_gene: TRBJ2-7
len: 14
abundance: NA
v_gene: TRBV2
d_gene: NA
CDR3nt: TGTGCCAGCAGTGACCCCTCTAACCCTATTGAGCAGTACTTC
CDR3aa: CASSDPSNPIEQYF

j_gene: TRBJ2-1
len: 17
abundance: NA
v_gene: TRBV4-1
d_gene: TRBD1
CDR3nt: TGCGCCAGCAGCTCCGGGACAGGGAGCTTTTCATACAATGAGCAGTTCTTC
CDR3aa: CASSSGTGSFSYNEQFF

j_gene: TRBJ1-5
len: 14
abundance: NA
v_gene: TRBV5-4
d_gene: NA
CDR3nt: TGTGCCAGCAGCTTATTAGGGAGTAATCAGCCCCAGCATTTT
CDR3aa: CASSLLGSNQPQHF

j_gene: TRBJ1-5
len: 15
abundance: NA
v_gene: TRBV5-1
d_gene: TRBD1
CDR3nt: TGCGCCAGCAGACCGACAGGGGGCGCGAATCAGCCCCAGCATTTT
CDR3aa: CASRPTGGANQPQHF

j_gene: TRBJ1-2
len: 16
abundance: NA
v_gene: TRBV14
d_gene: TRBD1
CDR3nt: TGTGCCAGCAGCCGAGGACAGGGAAGGGGAACCTATGGCTACACCTTC
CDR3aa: CASSRGQGRGTYGYTF

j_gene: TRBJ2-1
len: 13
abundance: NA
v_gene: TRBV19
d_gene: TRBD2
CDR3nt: TGTGCCAGGCTAGCGGGGGCCTACAATGAGCAGTTCTTC
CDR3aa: CARLAGAYNEQFF

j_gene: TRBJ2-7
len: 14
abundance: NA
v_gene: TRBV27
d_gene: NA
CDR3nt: TGTGCCAGCAGTGTCTTACCCTTTGGCGGGGAGCAGTACTTC
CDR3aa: CASSVLPFGGEQYF

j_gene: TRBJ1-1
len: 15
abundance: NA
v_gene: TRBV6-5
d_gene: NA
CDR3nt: TGTGCCAGCAGTAAACTTGGGCGGGCGAACACTGAAGCTTTCTTT
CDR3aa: CASSKLGRANTEAFF

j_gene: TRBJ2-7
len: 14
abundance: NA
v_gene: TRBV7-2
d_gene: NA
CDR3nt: TGTGCCAGCACCCTTATGGGTAGCATAGGTGAGCAGTACTTC
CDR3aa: CASTLMGSIGEQYF

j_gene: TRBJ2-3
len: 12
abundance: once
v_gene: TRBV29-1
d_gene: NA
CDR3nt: TGCAGCGTAGCAACAGTCACAGATACGCAGTATTTT
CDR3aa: CSVATVTDTQYF

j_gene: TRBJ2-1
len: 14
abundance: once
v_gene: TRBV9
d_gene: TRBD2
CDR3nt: TGTGCCAGCAACCTTGGGGGGAGGGCCAATGAGCAGTTCTTC
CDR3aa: CASNLGGRANEQFF

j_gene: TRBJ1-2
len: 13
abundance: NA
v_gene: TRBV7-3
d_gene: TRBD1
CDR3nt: TGTGCCAGCAGCCTAGACAGGGGCCATGGCTACACCTTC
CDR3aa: CASSLDRGHGYTF

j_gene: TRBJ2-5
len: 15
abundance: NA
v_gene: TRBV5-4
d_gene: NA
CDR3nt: TGTGCCAGCAGCTCCTCAACAGGTTACCAAGAGACCCAGTACTTC
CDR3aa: CASSSSTGYQETQYF

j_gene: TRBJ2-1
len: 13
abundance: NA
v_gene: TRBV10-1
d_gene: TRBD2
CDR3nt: TGCGCCAGCAGTAGCGGGGAACTCAATGAGCAGTTCTTC
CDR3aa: CASSSGELNEQFF

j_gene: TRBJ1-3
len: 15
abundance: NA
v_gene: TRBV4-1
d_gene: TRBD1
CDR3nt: TGCGCCAGCAGCCAGGGACAGGGTACTGGAAACACCATATATTTT
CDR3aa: CASSQGQGTGNTIYF

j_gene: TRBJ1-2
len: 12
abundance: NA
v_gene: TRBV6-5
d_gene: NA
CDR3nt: TGTGCCAGCAGTCCAGGGCACTATGGCTACACCTTC
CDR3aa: CASSPGHYGYTF

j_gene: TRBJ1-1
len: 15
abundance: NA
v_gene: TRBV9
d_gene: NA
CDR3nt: TGTGCCAGCAGCGTAAGCAGGGGTATGGGCACTGAAGCTTTCTTT
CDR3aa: CASSVSRGMGTEAFF

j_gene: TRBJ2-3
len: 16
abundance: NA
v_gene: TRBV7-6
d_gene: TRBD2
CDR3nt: TGTGCCAGCAGCTTAGGGACTAGCGGGATGTCAGATACGCAGTATTTT
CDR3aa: CASSLGTSGMSDTQYF

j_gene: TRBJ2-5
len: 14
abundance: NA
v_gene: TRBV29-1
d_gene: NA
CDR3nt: TGCAGCGTTGTGGGGGCAGGGATACAAGAGACCCAGTACTTC
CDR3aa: CSVVGAGIQETQYF

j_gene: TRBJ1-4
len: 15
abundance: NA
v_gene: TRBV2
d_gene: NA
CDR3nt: TGTGCCAGCAGTGAACAGGGTGCAACTAATGAAAAACTGTTTTTT
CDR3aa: CASSEQGATNEKLFF

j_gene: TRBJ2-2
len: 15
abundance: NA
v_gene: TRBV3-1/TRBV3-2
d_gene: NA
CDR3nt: TGTGCCAGCAGCCAATCCCGTTTCGGCACCGGGGAGCTGTTTTTT
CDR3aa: CASSQSRFGTGELFF

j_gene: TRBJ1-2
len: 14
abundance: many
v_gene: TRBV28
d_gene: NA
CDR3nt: TGTGCCAGCAGCCACAGGGAGGGGCACTATGGCTACACCTTC
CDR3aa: CASSHREGHYGYTF

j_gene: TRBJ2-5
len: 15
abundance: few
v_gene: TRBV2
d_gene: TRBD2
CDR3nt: TGTGCCAGCAGCCTAGCGGGGGTGGAGGCAGAGACCCAGTACTTC
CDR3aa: CASSLAGVEAETQYF

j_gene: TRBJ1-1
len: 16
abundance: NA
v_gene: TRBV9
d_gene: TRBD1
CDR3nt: TGTGCCAGCAGCGAATCCGAGACAGGGCGAAGCACTGAAGCTTTCTTT
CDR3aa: CASSESETGRSTEAFF

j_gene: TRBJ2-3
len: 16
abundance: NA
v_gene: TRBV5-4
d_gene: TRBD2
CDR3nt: TGTGCCAGCAGCTTGGAAACTAGCGGATTCACAGATACGCAGTATTTT
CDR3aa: CASSLETSGFTDTQYF

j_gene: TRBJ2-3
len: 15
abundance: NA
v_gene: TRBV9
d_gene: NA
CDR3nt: TGTGCCAGCAGCGTAGCTTCGGGATTCACAGATACGCAGTATTTT
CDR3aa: CASSVASGFTDTQYF

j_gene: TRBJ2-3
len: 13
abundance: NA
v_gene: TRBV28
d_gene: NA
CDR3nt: TGTGCCAGCAGACGACAGGACACAGATACGCAGTATTTT
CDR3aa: CASRRQDTDTQYF

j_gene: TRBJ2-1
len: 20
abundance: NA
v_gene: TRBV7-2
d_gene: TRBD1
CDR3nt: TGTGCCAGCAGCTTAGCGCAGGCGACAGGGGACCTATCGTACTACAATGAGCAGTTCTTC
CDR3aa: CASSLAQATGDLSYYNEQFF

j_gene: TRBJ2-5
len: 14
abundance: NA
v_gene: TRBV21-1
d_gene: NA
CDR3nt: TGTGCCAGCAGCAAAGCAACTAGTGACGAGACCCAGTACTTC
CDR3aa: CASSKATSDETQYF

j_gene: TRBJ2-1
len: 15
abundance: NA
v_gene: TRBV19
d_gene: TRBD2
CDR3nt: TGTGCCAGTAGTACTAGCGGGAGTTCCTACAATGAGCAGTTCTTC
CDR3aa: CASSTSGSSYNEQFF

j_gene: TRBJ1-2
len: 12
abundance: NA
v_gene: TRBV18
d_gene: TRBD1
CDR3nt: TGTGCCAGCTCACCTGACAGGGATGGCTACACCTTC
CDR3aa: CASSPDRDGYTF

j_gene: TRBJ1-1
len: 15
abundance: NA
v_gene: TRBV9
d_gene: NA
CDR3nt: TGTGCCAGCAGCGTAGCCAGTACAGAGAACACTGAAGCTTTCTTT
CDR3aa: CASSVASTENTEAFF

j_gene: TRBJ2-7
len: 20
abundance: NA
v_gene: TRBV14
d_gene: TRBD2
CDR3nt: TGTGCCAGCAGCCAAGACGTGTGGACTAGCGGGAGGCACAGCTCCTACGAGCAGTACTTC
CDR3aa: CASSQDVWTSGRHSSYEQYF

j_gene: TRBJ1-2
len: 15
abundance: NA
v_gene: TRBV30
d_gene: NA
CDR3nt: TGTGCCTGGAGTAGACGGACAGTAAAGAACTATGGCTACACCTTC
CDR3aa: CAWSRRTVKNYGYTF

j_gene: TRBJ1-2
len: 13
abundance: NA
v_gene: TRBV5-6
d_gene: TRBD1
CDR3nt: TGTGCCAGCAGCGAACAGGGGGTAAATGGCTACACCTTC
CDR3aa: CASSEQGVNGYTF